This note documents a single T cell receptor (beta chain) sequence. Its matching antigen is unknown. Researchers ran the PCR with 60 Vbeta and 13 Jbeta primers. Measured with immunoSEQ multiplex PCR; TCRdb has only the in-frame clones, and not every one. The sample records fewer than 130,000 clones, roughly 71% being singletons. The data belong to a study of cytomegalovirus exposure and HLA in healthy donors. Study results and limitations: The records held CMV serostatus as the only immune exposure information.

The CDR3 runs 14 residues. V dropped 4 bases and J dropped 4 bases, with 10 bases sitting between them. In germline, CDR1 is LNHDA, CDR2 SQIVND (reference sequence). V gene TRBV19 combines with J gene TRBJ2-2; tentative D call: TRBD2 (5 bases). This receptor was obtained from a man in his forties in good health and CMV-seropositive. Sample: PBMCs. As DNA, the CDR3 is TGTGCCAGTAGTAAAGGACTGATCACCGGGGAGCTGTTTTTT. This translates into CASSKGLITGELFF.